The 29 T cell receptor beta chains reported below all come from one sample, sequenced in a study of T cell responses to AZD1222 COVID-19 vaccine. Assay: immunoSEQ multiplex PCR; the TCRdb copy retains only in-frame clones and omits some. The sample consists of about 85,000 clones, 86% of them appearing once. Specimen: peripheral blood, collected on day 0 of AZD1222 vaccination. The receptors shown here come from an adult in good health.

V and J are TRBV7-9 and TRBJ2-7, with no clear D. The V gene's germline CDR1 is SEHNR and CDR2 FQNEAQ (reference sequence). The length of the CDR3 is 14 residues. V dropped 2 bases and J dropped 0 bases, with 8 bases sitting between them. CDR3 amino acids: CASSLSQPSYEQYF. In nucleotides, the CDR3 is TGTGCCAGCAGCTTAAGTCAGCCCTCCTACGAGCAGTACTTC.

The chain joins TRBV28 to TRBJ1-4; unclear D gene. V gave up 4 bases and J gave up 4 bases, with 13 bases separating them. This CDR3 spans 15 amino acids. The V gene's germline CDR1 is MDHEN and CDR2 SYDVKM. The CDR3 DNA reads TGTGCCAGCAGTTCAGGACGGATACTTAATGAAAAACTGTTTTTT. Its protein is CASSSGRILNEKLFF.

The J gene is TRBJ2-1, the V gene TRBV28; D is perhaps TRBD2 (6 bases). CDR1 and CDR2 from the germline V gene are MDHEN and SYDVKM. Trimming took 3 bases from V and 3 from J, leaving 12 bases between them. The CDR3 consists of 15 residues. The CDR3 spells CASSLGGGLYNEQFF. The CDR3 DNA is TGTGCCAGCAGTTTGGGTGGGGGACTCTACAATGAGCAGTTCTTC.

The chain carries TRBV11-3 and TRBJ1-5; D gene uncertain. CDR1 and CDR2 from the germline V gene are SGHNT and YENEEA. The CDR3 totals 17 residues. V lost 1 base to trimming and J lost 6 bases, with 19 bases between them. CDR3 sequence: CASSLGKRYYRVQPQHF. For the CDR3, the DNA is TGTGCCAGCAGCTTAGGAAAGAGATACTATCGGGTTCAGCCCCAGCATTTT.

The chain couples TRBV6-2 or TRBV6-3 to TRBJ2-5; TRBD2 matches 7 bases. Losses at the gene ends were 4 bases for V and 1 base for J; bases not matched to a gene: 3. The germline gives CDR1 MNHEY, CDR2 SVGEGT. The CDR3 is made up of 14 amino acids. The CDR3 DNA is TGTGCCAGCAGTTTTGGGAGGGGCCAAGAGACCCAGTACTTC. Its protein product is CASSFGRGQETQYF.

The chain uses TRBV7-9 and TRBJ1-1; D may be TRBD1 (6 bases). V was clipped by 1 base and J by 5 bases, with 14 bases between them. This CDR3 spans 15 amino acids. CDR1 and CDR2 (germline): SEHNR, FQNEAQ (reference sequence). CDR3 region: CASSLGLTGFTEAFF. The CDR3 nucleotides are TGTGCCAGCAGCTTAGGGTTAACAGGGTTTACTGAAGCTTTCTTT.

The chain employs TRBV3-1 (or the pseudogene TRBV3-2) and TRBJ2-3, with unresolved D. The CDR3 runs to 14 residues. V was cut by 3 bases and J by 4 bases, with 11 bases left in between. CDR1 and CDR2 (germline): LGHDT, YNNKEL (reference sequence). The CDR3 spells CASSHKPPPDTQYF. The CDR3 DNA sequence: TGTGCCAGCAGCCACAAACCGCCGCCAGATACGCAGTATTTT.

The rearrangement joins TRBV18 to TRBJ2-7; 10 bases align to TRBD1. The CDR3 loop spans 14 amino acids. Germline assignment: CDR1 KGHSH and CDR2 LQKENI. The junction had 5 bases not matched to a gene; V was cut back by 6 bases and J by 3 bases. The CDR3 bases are TGTGCCAGCTCGCCGGGACAGGGGATCTACGAGCAGTACTTC. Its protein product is CASSPGQGIYEQYF.

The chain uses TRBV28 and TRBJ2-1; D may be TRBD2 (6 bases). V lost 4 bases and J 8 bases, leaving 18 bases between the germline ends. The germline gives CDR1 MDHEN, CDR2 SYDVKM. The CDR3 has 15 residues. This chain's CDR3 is CASSSVGGMRHEQFF. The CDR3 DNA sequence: TGTGCCAGCAGTTCCGTGGGGGGAATGAGGCATGAGCAGTTCTTC.

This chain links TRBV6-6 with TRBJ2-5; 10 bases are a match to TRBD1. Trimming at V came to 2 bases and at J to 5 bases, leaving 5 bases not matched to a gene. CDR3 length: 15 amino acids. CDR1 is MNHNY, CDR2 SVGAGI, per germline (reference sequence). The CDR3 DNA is TGTGCCAGCAGTTACCCGACAGGGGGCGAGGAGACCCAGTACTTC. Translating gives CASSYPTGGEETQYF.

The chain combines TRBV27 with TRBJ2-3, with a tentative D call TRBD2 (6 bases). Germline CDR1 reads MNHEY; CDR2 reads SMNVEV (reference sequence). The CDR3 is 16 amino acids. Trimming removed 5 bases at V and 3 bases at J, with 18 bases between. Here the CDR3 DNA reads TGTGCCAGCAGTCAACACACGAGACTAGATACAGATACGCAGTATTTT. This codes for CASSQHTRLDTDTQYF.

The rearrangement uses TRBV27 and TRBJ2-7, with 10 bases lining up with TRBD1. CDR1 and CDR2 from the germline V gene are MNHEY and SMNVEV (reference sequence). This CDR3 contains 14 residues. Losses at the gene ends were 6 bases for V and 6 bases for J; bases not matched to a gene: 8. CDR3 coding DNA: TGTGCCAGCAGCCCGTGGGGACAGGGGCCCGAGCAGTACTTC. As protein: CASSPWGQGPEQYF.

Here the CDR3 reads CASSIQAYNSPLHF. CDR3 coding DNA: TGTGCCAGTAGTATTCAGGCTTATAATTCACCCCTCCACTTT. The V gene is TRBV19, the J gene TRBJ1-6; D is uncertain. The CDR3 contains 14 residues. The germline V gene has CDR1 LNHDA and CDR2 SQIVND (reference sequence). V lost 3 bases and J 4 bases, leaving 7 bases between the germline ends.

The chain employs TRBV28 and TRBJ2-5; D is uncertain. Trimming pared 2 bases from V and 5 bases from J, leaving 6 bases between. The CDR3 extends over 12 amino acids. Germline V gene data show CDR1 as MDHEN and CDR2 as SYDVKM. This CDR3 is CASSLSVETQYF. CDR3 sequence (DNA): TGTGCCAGCAGTTTAAGCGTTGAGACCCAGTACTTC.

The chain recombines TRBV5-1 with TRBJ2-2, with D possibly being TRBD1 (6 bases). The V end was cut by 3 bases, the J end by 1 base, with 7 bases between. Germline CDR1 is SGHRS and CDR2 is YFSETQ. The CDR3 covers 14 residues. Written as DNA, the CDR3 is TGCGCCAGCAGCTCGGGACAGAACACCGGGGAGCTGTTTTTT. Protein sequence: CASSSGQNTGELFF.

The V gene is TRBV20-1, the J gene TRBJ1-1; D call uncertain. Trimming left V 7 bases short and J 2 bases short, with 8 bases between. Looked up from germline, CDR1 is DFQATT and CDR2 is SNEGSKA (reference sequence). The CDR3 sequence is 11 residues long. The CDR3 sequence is CSGRRNTEAFF. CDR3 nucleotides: TGCAGTGGCCGACGCAACACTGAAGCTTTCTTT.

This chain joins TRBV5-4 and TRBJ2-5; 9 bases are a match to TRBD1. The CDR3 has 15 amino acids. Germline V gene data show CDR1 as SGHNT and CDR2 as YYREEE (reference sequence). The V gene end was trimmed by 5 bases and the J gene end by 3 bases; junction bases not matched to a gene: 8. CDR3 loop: CASRPGTGKEETQYF. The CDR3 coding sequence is TGTGCCAGCAGGCCCGGGACAGGGAAGGAAGAGACCCAGTACTTC.

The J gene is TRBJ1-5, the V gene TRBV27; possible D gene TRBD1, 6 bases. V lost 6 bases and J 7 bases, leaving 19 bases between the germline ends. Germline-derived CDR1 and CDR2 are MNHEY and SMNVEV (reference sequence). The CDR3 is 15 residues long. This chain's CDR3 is CASRVQGQGGQPQHF. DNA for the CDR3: TGTGCCAGCAGGGTCCAGGGGCAAGGCGGCCAGCCCCAGCATTTT.

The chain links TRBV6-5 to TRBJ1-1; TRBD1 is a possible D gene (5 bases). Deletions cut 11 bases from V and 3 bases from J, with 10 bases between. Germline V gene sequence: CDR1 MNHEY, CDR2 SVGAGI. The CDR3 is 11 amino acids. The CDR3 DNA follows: TGTGCCTCCTGGGGCTACACTGAAGCTTTCTTT. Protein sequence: CASWGYTEAFF.

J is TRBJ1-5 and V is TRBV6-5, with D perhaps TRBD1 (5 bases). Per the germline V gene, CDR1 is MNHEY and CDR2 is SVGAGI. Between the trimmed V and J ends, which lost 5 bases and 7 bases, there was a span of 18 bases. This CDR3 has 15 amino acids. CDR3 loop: CASSPPGKGRQPQHF. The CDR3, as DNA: TGTGCCAGCAGTCCCCCAGGGAAGGGCAGGCAGCCCCAGCATTTT.

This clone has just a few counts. The CDR3 spells CASRPKTAGGAVETQYF. In DNA, the CDR3 is TGTGCCAGCAGGCCTAAGACGGCAGGGGGCGCCGTCGAGACCCAGTACTTC. The chain uses TRBV7-9 and TRBJ2-5; 8 nucleotides agree with TRBD1. CDR1 is SEHNR, CDR2 FQNEAQ, per germline (reference sequence). V gave up 6 bases and J gave up 5 bases; unmatched junction bases: 17. This CDR3 has 17 residues.

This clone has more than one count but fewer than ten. In DNA form, the CDR3 reads TGTGCCAGCAGTTCGGGACAGGGGGTGGCGGAGCAGTACTTC. Protein: CASSSGQGVAEQYF. The chain joins TRBV27 to TRBJ2-7; 11 nucleotides agree with TRBD1. The J segment lost 7 bases and the V segment lost 4 bases, leaving 6 bases of the junction unmatched. In germline, CDR1 is MNHEY, CDR2 SMNVEV (reference sequence). CDR3 length equals 14 residues.

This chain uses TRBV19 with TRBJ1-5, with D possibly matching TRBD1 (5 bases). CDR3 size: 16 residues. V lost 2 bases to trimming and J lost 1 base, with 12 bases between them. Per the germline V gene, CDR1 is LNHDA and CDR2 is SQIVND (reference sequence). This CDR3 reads CASSIPPGSSNQPQHF. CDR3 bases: TGTGCCAGTAGTATACCGCCAGGGAGCAGCAATCAGCCCCAGCATTTT.

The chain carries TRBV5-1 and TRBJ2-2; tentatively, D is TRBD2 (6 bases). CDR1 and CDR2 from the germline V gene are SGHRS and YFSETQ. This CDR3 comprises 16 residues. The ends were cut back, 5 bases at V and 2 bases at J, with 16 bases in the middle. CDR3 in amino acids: CASRVGTGRNTGELFF. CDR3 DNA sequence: TGCGCCAGCAGAGTTGGGACTGGAAGAAACACCGGGGAGCTGTTTTTT.

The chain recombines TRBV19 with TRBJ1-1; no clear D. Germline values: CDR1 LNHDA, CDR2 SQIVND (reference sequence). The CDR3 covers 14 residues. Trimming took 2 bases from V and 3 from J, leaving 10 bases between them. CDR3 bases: TGTGCCAGTAGTATATTAGGGCTGTACACTGAAGCTTTCTTT. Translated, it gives CASSILGLYTEAFF.

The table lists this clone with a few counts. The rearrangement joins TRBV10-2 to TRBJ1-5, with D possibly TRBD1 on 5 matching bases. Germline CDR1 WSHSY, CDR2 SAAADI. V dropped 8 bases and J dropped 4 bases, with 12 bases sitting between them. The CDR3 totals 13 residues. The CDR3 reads CASWGDFNQPQHF. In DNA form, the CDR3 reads TGCGCCAGCTGGGGGGACTTTAATCAGCCCCAGCATTTT.

CDR3 coding DNA: TGCAGCGTTGAAGTTCGGGGGCCCCAAGAGACCCAGTACTTC. Its translation: CSVEVRGPQETQYF. The V and J genes are TRBV29-1 and TRBJ2-5; either TRBD1 or TRBD2 may supply D (6 bases each). Germline-derived CDR1 and CDR2 are SQVTM and ANQGSEA. The CDR3 is 14 amino acids. V lost 1 base and J 1 base, leaving 10 bases between the germline ends.

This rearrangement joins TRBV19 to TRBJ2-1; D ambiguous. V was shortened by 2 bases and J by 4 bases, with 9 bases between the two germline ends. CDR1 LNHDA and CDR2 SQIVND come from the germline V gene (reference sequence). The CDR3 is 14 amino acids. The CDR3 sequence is CASSISRVYNEQFF. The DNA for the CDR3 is TGTGCCAGTAGTATATCGAGAGTTTACAATGAGCAGTTCTTC.

The DNA of the CDR3 is TGTGCCAGCTCACCGACCGGGACAGGGGTGGCTCAGCCCCAGCATTTT. This encodes CASSPTGTGVAQPQHF. The chain recombines TRBV18 with TRBJ1-5; TRBD1 agrees at 10 bases. The germline V gene has CDR1 KGHSH and CDR2 LQKENI. With 3 bases clipped from V and 6 bases from J, the junction kept 8 bases outside the gene matches. The CDR3 runs 16 residues.